The TCR beta chain under discussion was sequenced for a study of blood T cell repertoires in COVID-19. Study information: The United States, Italy and Spain were the sources of the acute and convalescent COVID-19 samples.

The repertoire was sequenced with immunoSEQ multiplex PCR; TCRdb's copy has only in-frame clones and lacks some. Found here are 250,000 to 350,000 clones, 75% to 90% of them singletons; the top ten hold over 2%. The CDR3 is made up of 16 amino acids. V was clipped by 4 bases and J by 6 bases; unmatched bases: 8. CDR1 is MNHEY and CDR2 is SVGAGI in the germline V gene. Cohorts were assigned according to the clinical history that participants reported. This rearrangement joins TRBV6-5 to TRBJ2-1; 11 positions match TRBD1. Input material: PBMCs or T cells enriched from blood (not recorded which). The sequence derives from a woman aged 18-29 years who had recovered from COVID-19. As DNA, the CDR3 is TGTGCCAGCAGTTCCGATCCGGGACAGGGGGGCAATGAGCAGTTCTTC. Translation gives CASSSDPGQGGNEQFF.